A single sample is the source of the 20 T cell receptor beta chains below, sequenced in a study of T cell responses to AZD1222 COVID-19 vaccine. Assay used: immunoSEQ multiplex PCR; TCRdb lists only in-frame clones, some missing. The table includes approximately 90,000 clones, about nine tenths detected once. The sequencing here drew on peripheral blood, taken on day 0 of AZD1222 vaccination. The receptors shown here come from an adult in good health.

This clone was found a few times. The chain employs TRBV11-2 and TRBJ1-5; unclear D gene. Per germline, CDR1 SGHAT and CDR2 FQNNGV. The CDR3 has 14 residues. V shed 0 bases and J shed 6 bases, with 9 bases lying between them. CDR3 sequence reads: CASSLERVGQPQHF. The CDR3 DNA sequence: TGTGCCAGCAGCTTAGAAAGGGTAGGTCAGCCCCAGCATTTT.

The genes are TRBV7-8 and TRBJ1-5; D gene ambiguous. V lost 1 base to trimming and J lost 4 bases, with 8 bases between them. Per germline, CDR1 SGHVS and CDR2 FQNEAQ. The CDR3 runs 14 residues. The CDR3 region has the DNA TGTGCCAGCAGCTTAGGGGCGAGAAATCAGCCCCAGCATTTT. Translation gives CASSLGARNQPQHF.

This clone was detected a few times. This chain connects TRBV4-3 to TRBJ1-3; D remains ambiguous. Looked up from germline, CDR1 is LGHNA and CDR2 is YSLEER. The CDR3 runs to 15 residues. Trimming left V 4 bases short and J 4 bases short, with 14 bases between. This chain's CDR3 is CASSPLANGGNTIYF. CDR3 nucleotides: TGCGCCAGCAGCCCCCTCGCTAACGGGGGAAACACCATATATTTT.

This chain joins TRBV19 and TRBJ2-3; 8 bases agree with TRBD2. The germline CDR1 and CDR2 sequences are LNHDA and SQIVND (reference sequence). This CDR3 contains 16 residues. V lost 4 bases and J lost 5; bases outside the gene matches: 11. CDR3 nucleotides: TGTGCCAGTAGTAGTCTCGCGGGAGGCTCCGGAGATACGCAGTATTTT. It is translated as CASSSLAGGSGDTQYF.

The chain couples TRBV6-6 to TRBJ1-6; TRBD1 agrees at 7 bases. CDR3 size: 14 residues. Germline-derived CDR1 and CDR2 are MNHNY and SVGAGI (reference sequence). J lost 5 bases, V lost 6 bases, and 4 bases had no gene match. CDR3 region: CASSRQGDNSPLHF. DNA for the CDR3: TGTGCCAGCAGCCGACAGGGAGATAATTCACCCCTCCACTTT.

The chain has TRBV3-1 (or the pseudogene TRBV3-2) and TRBJ1-1; no clear D gene. Between the trimmed V and J ends, which lost 1 base and 8 bases, there was a span of 8 bases. The CDR3 covers 12 residues. Looked up from germline, CDR1 is LGHDT and CDR2 is YNNKEL (reference sequence). In DNA, the CDR3 is TGTGCCAGCAGCCAAGGAGGCAGAGAAGCTTTCTTT. Residues: CASSQGGREAFF.

The chain links TRBV15 to TRBJ1-1; D remains unclear. V dropped 1 base and J dropped 2 bases, with 17 bases sitting between them. Germline V gives CDR1 LNHNV, CDR2 YYDKDF (reference sequence). The CDR3 runs to 17 residues. CDR3 nucleotide sequence: TGTGCCACCAGCAGAGGTGGGGTGGGCGGCATTAACACTGAAGCTTTCTTT. It encodes CATSRGGVGGINTEAFF.

The chain joins TRBV7-8 to TRBJ2-2; 9 nucleotides agree with TRBD1. The V gene end was trimmed by 5 bases and the J gene end by 2 bases; junction bases not matched to a gene: 6. The CDR3 sequence is 16 residues long. From germline, CDR1 is SGHVS and CDR2 FQNEAQ. The CDR3 protein is CASSLQGALNTGELFF. The CDR3 DNA is TGTGCCAGCAGCCTACAGGGGGCGCTCAACACCGGGGAGCTGTTTTTT.

The chain has TRBV7-9 and TRBJ1-2; D is ambiguous. Trimming left V 4 bases short and J 1 base short, with 10 bases between. The germline gives CDR1 SEHNR, CDR2 FQNEAQ (reference sequence). There are 14 residues in the CDR3. The DNA for the CDR3 is TGTGCCAGCAGCTCGTACAGCGGTAACTATGGCTACACCTTC. Its protein product is CASSSYSGNYGYTF.

The chain recombines TRBV6-1 with TRBJ1-5, with D unresolved. The germline V gene encodes CDR1 MNHNS and CDR2 SASEGT. The CDR3 covers 13 residues. Trimming pared 0 bases from V and 1 base from J, leaving 1 base between. CDR3 sequence reads: CASSEASNQPQHF. The CDR3 DNA sequence: TGTGCCAGCAGTGAAGCGAGCAATCAGCCCCAGCATTTT.

This chain connects TRBV19 to TRBJ1-4; D is uncertain. Trimming removed 0 bases at V and 8 bases at J, with 7 bases between. CDR3 length: 13 residues. Germline CDR1 is LNHDA and CDR2 is SQIVND (reference sequence). CDR3 DNA: TGTGCCAGTAGTATAGATCTTGGGGAAAAACTGTTTTTT. Translation: CASSIDLGEKLFF.

The J gene is TRBJ2-7, the V gene TRBV10-3; 9 bases map to TRBD1. Germline assignment: CDR1 ENHRY and CDR2 SYGVKD. The CDR3 sequence is 15 residues long. The V gene end was trimmed by 0 bases and the J gene end by 4 bases; junction bases not matched to a gene: 4. The DNA for the CDR3 is TGTGCCATCAGTGAGTCGGGACAGGGTCTTTACGAGCAGTACTTC. Translation: CAISESGQGLYEQYF.

The rearrangement joins TRBV5-1 to TRBJ1-4; no definite D call. V shed 7 bases and J shed 2 bases, with 12 bases lying between them. In germline, CDR1 is SGHRS, CDR2 YFSETQ. The CDR3 totals 14 residues. The CDR3 nucleotides are TGCGCCAGCGGATATGGGCGGACTAATGAAAAACTGTTTTTT. Translated: CASGYGRTNEKLFF.

The J gene is TRBJ2-2, the V gene TRBV4-3; 9 bases match TRBD1. The V gene end was trimmed by 1 base and the J gene end by 3 bases; junction bases not matched to a gene: 3. The CDR3 runs to 16 residues. Germline V lookup: CDR1 LGHNA, CDR2 YSLEER. CDR3 residues: CASSQGTGVYTGELFF. CDR3 nucleotides: TGCGCCAGCAGCCAAGGGACAGGGGTTTACACCGGGGAGCTGTTTTTT.

In this sample, this clone turned up once. A read error may account for a junction end that differs from germline. This chain links TRBV20-1 with TRBJ1-4, with 11 bases that match TRBD1. There are 11 residues in the CDR3. CDR1 DFQATT and CDR2 SNEGSKA come from the germline V gene (reference sequence). The CDR3 loop reads CSASDGQGAKF. The CDR3 region has the DNA TGCAGTGCTAGTGACGGACAGGGGGCGAAGTTT.

V is TRBV2 and J is TRBJ1-2; 7 positions agree with TRBD1. The CDR3 is 13 amino acids. Germline assignment: CDR1 SNHLY and CDR2 FYNNEI. V gave up 7 bases and J gave up 3 bases; unmatched junction bases: 5. The CDR3, as DNA: TGTGCCAGCAAAGACAGGGTGGACTATGGCTACACCTTC. This codes for CASKDRVDYGYTF. The full variable domain, in which reference TRBV2 and TRBJ1-2 provide the parts outside the CDR3, is EPEVTQTPSHQVTQMGQEVILRCVPISNHLYFYWYRQILGQKVEFLVSFYNNEISEKSEIFDDQFSVERPDGSNFTLKIRSTKLEDSAMYFCASKDRVDYGYTFGSGTRLTVV.

The chain is built from TRBV6-5 and TRBJ2-7, with D uncertain. The CDR3 length is 11 residues. CDR1 MNHEY and CDR2 SVGAGI come from the germline V gene. The V end lost 6 bases, the J end lost 7 bases, and 10 bases lay between the germline ends. This CDR3 is CASRLFEEQYF. As DNA, the CDR3 is TGTGCCAGCAGGTTGTTCGAGGAGCAGTACTTC.

The chain has TRBV15 and TRBJ1-5; D unclear. The V gene's germline CDR1 is LNHNV and CDR2 YYDKDF (reference sequence). This CDR3 is 12 amino acids long. Trimming left V 5 bases short and J 3 bases short, with 5 bases between. CDR3 coding DNA: TGTGCCACCAGCGTAGTCAATCAGCCCCAGCATTTT. Its translation: CATSVVNQPQHF.

The chain has TRBV27 and TRBJ1-5; 10 nucleotides line up with TRBD1. CDR3 length equals 15 residues. Germline loops: CDR1 MNHEY, CDR2 SMNVEV (reference sequence). With 5 bases clipped from V and 4 bases from J, the junction kept 5 bases outside the gene matches. In DNA, the CDR3 is TGTGCCAGCAGTCCCCGGGACAGGGGTAATCAGCCCCAGCATTTT. This codes for CASSPRDRGNQPQHF.

This chain connects TRBV11-3 to TRBJ2-2; D possibly corresponds to TRBD1 (5 bases). The V end lost 1 base, the J end lost 8 bases, and 8 bases lay between the germline ends. The V gene's germline CDR1 is SGHNT and CDR2 YENEEA. The CDR3 is 13 residues long. In nucleotides, the CDR3 is TGTGCCAGCAGCTTAGGTCAGGGAGGGGAGCTGTTTTTT. Translation gives CASSLGQGGELFF.